A single sample is the source of the 16 T cell receptor beta chains below, sequenced in a study of spatial heterogeneity in lung cancer. TCRdb reanalysed the 5' RACE reads using MiXCR and keeps one entry per CDR3 protein. There are tens of thousands of distinct CDR3 sequences in the sample; around 12% occur only once, and 4.6% lies in the top ten. Stated time point: sample taken at primary tumor resection. Unsorted whole RNA from tumor, nontumor lung or frozen PBMC underwent sequencing. This specimen consisted of PBMCs, obtained at surgery. The receptors were sampled from a male donor with early-stage non-small cell lung cancer.

This clonotype was detected only a few times. This chain links TRBV20-1 with TRBJ2-3; 11 bases line up with TRBD2. The CDR3 contains 18 residues. CDR1 and CDR2 from the germline V gene are DFQATT and SNEGSKA (reference sequence). After removal of 0 bases from V and 7 bases from J, the junction contained 15 bases not matched to a gene. In DNA, the CDR3 is TGCAGTGCTAGAGATCCCGGCCCCCTAGCGGGAGGCATGAATACGCAGTATTTT. Encoded protein: CSARDPGPLAGGMNTQYF.

A few counts support this clonotype. This chain uses TRBV6-1 with TRBJ1-3, with D unresolved. V lost 7 bases, J lost 4 bases, and 14 bases lay in between. The CDR3 sequence is 14 residues long. CDR1 MNHNS and CDR2 SASEGT come from the germline V gene. CDR3 loop: CASIPTSLGNTIYF. CDR3 sequence (DNA): TGTGCCAGCATCCCGACTTCCCTCGGAAACACCATATATTTT.

The V gene is TRBV6-5, the J gene TRBJ1-6; no definite D call. The germline V gene has CDR1 MNHEY and CDR2 SVGAGI. V was pared by 10 bases and J by 1 base, with 14 bases between. The CDR3 totals 15 residues. As DNA, the CDR3 is TGTGCCACAGTTCCCCGGGTTTCCTATAATTCACCCCTCCACTTT. As protein: CATVPRVSYNSPLHF.

This clonotype was counted at least ten times. The chain couples TRBV7-4 to TRBJ1-5; maybe TRBD1 (6 bases). V was clipped by 3 bases and J by 4 bases, with 19 bases between them. Germline values: CDR1 SGHVT, CDR2 SQSDAQ. The CDR3 runs to 17 residues. The CDR3 region is CASSLTRAPRGNQPQHF. The CDR3 DNA reads as TGTGCCAGCAGCTTGACTAGGGCACCAAGGGGGAATCAGCCCCAGCATTTT.

The rearrangement uses TRBV10-3 and TRBJ2-3; the match to TRBD1 covers 9 bases. Germline V gives CDR1 ENHRY, CDR2 SYGVKD. This CDR3 has 14 amino acids. Trimming removed 6 bases from V and 3 bases from J; junction bases left unmatched: 4. The CDR3 coding sequence is TGTGCCATCAGCGTAGACAGGGGGACAGATACGCAGTATTTT. It codes for CAISVDRGTDTQYF.

This clonotype was seen a few times. The chain has TRBV7-8 and TRBJ1-5; TRBD1 is a possible D gene (6 bases). Germline V gene lookup returns CDR1 SGHVS and CDR2 FQNEAQ. The CDR3 covers 16 residues. V was clipped by 5 bases and J by 2 bases, with 16 bases between them. The chain's CDR3 is CASSPRGDKGNQPQHF. The CDR3 nucleotides read TGTGCCAGCAGCCCCCGAGGGGACAAGGGCAATCAGCCCCAGCATTTT.

The chain joins TRBV7-9 to TRBJ2-3; D gene unclear. V was shortened by 0 bases and J by 1 base, with 11 bases between the two germline ends. CDR3 length: 16 amino acids. Germline CDR1 SEHNR, CDR2 FQNEAQ (reference sequence). CDR3 amino acids: CASSLAISAGTDTQYF. CDR3 DNA: TGTGCCAGCAGCTTAGCGATTTCGGCAGGCACAGATACGCAGTATTTT. The full variable domain, rest sourced from reference TRBV7-9 and TRBJ2-3, is DTGVSQNPRHKITKRGQNVTFRCDPISEHNRLYWYRQTLGQGPEFLTYFQNEAQLEKSRLLSDRFSAERPKGSFSTLEIQRTEQGDSAMYLCASSLAISAGTDTQYFGPGTRLTVL.

This clonotype was observed a handful of times. The CDR3 protein is CASSLYGTGSTEAFF. The CDR3 bases are TGTGCCAGCAGCTTATACGGGACAGGGTCGACTGAAGCTTTCTTT. This chain connects TRBV11-2 to TRBJ1-1, with 9 nucleotides matching TRBD1. Germline CDR1 reads SGHAT; CDR2 reads FQNNGV. The CDR3 totals 15 residues. The J segment lost 5 bases and the V segment lost 2 bases, leaving 6 bases of the junction unmatched.

At least ten counts were recorded for this clonotype. V usage is TRBV29-1 and J usage is TRBJ1-2; TRBD1 aligns across 7 bases. The CDR3 loop spans 16 amino acids. CDR1 is SQVTM and CDR2 is ANQGSEA in the germline V gene. V dropped 0 bases and J dropped 0; count of bases not matched to a gene: 7. The DNA for the CDR3 is TGCAGCGTTGAAGATCGAACAGGGGAGGCTAACTATGGCTACACCTTC. Its protein is CSVEDRTGEANYGYTF.

This clonotype was recorded a few times. For the CDR3, the DNA is TGTGCCAGCAGCAGCCATTTGGACAGGCCCTTCGACGAGCAGTACTTC. It specifies CASSSHLDRPFDEQYF. The gene calls are TRBV21-1 and TRBJ2-7; no DNA check was done on the table's D call, TRBD1. TRBV21-1 is designated a pseudogene. The CDR3 totals 16 residues.

Remarks on this clonotype: One end of the junction does not line up with germline, which may come from a read error. V is TRBV20-1 and J is TRBJ1-5; 8 nucleotides align to TRBD1. The CDR3 loop spans 16 amino acids. CDR1 is DFQATT, CDR2 SNEGSKA, per germline (reference sequence). The CDR3 sequence is CSARDFLAGGNQPRHF. The CDR3 DNA follows: TGCAGTGCTAGAGATTTTTTGGCAGGGGGCAATCAGCCCCGGCATTTT.

This clonotype ranks as medium-sized. The rearrangement uses TRBV11-2 and TRBJ2-6; D call uncertain. The CDR3 covers 13 residues. Trimming cost V 3 bases and J 3 bases, with 3 bases left between them. Germline V gene data show CDR1 as SGHAT and CDR2 as FQNNGV. The CDR3, as DNA: TGTGCCAGCAGCTTGAATGGGGCCAACGTCCTGACTTTC. Its protein product is CASSLNGANVLTF.

This clonotype has just a few counts. V and J are TRBV7-3 and TRBJ2-3, with 10 bases lining up with TRBD2. The CDR3 spans 14 residues. With V trimmed by 6 bases and J by 5 bases, 5 bases remained unmatched. CDR1 and CDR2 (germline): SGHTA, FQGTGA. The CDR3 protein is CASSQREGLDTQYF. CDR3 coding DNA: TGTGCCAGCAGTCAGCGGGAGGGCCTAGATACGCAGTATTTT.

In this sample, this clonotype turned up many times. The chain joins TRBV19 to TRBJ1-4; TRBD1 aligns across 7 bases. This CDR3 spans 15 amino acids. CDR1 is LNHDA, CDR2 SQIVND, per germline (reference sequence). Losses at the gene ends were 5 bases for V and 8 bases for J; bases not matched to a gene: 11. CDR3 nucleotides: TGTGCCAGTAGTGCCCTAGGGGGCGGAGGAGAAAAACTGTTTTTT. Translated: CASSALGGGGEKLFF.

The rearrangement joins TRBV25-1 to TRBJ1-1; D unclear. The CDR3 is 13 residues long. CDR1 is MGHDK and CDR2 is SYGVNS in the germline V gene. V lost 5 bases, J lost 0 bases, and 7 bases lay in between. The CDR3 DNA sequence: TGTGCCAGCAGTAAGACGATGAACACTGAAGCTTTCTTT. This codes for CASSKTMNTEAFF.

This chain uses TRBV5-1 with TRBJ2-1, with 7 nucleotides matching TRBD2. The CDR3 is made up of 15 amino acids. Germline V lookup: CDR1 SGHRS, CDR2 YFSETQ. Trimming removed 6 bases from V and 5 bases from J; junction bases left unmatched: 11. The CDR3 coding sequence is TGCGCCAGCACTCCGCAAGCGGGATTGAACAATGAGCAGTTCTTC. Translated: CASTPQAGLNNEQFF.